These 16 T cell receptor beta chains share one sample of origin, sequenced in a study of blood T cell repertoires in COVID-19. The table came from immunoSEQ multiplex PCR; TCRdb's copy has only in-frame clones and leaves some out. The repertoire consists of about 270,000 clones, with roughly nine tenths occurring once and the leading ten covering under 3%. Sample: PBMCs or T cells enriched from blood (not recorded which). The origin of the receptors is a woman aged 18-29 years who had recovered from COVID-19.

This rearrangement joins TRBV2 to TRBJ1-1; 10 bases map to TRBD1. V dropped 5 bases and J dropped 2; count of bases not matched to a gene: 8. The length of the CDR3 is 16 residues. Germline-derived CDR1 and CDR2 are SNHLY and FYNNEI. The CDR3 here is CASSPGTGALNTEAFF. The CDR3 region has the DNA TGTGCCAGCAGTCCCGGGACAGGGGCCCTAAACACTGAAGCTTTCTTT.

J is TRBJ2-5 and V is TRBV15; D is uncertain. The CDR3 is made up of 11 amino acids. The V gene lost 8 bases and the J gene lost 5 bases, with 9 bases spanning the gap. Germline CDR1 reads LNHNV; CDR2 reads YYDKDF (reference sequence). CDR3 in DNA: TGTGCCACCGGAGACGACGAGACCCAGTACTTC. Translated: CATGDDETQYF.

This chain links TRBV5-8 with TRBJ1-1; no definite D call. Per germline, CDR1 SGHTS and CDR2 YDEGEE. This CDR3 contains 15 residues. V was trimmed by 7 bases and J by 3 bases, leaving 19 bases between them. CDR3 bases: TGTGCCAGCTGCCACCGTGCAAAAACTTACACTGAAGCTTTCTTT. It yields the protein CASCHRAKTYTEAFF.

The rearrangement uses TRBV14 and TRBJ1-2; no clear D gene. V lost 0 bases to trimming and J lost 4 bases, with 6 bases between them. The CDR3 length is 13 residues. Germline values: CDR1 SGHDN, CDR2 FVKESK. The CDR3 protein is CASSQDIFYGYTF. The CDR3 nucleotides read TGTGCCAGCAGCCAAGATATCTTCTATGGCTACACCTTC.

The chain employs TRBV28 and TRBJ1-4, with 9 bases lining up with TRBD1. The CDR3 extends over 15 amino acids. The V segment lost 3 bases and the J segment 5 bases; nucleotides outside the gene matches: 4. The germline gives CDR1 MDHEN, CDR2 SYDVKM. The CDR3 here is CASSFSGQGNEKLFF. As DNA, the CDR3 is TGTGCCAGCAGTTTCTCGGGACAGGGAAATGAAAAACTGTTTTTT.

This clone was found once. DNA of the CDR3: TGTGCCAGCAGCCAAGAAAGGGGCCAGCCCCAGCATTTT. It is translated as CASSQERGQPQHF. V usage is TRBV3-1 (or the pseudogene TRBV3-2) and J usage is TRBJ1-5, with D possibly matching TRBD1 (5 bases). The CDR3 length is 13 residues. Per the germline V gene, CDR1 is LGHDT and CDR2 is YNNKEL (reference sequence). V was cut by 0 bases and J by 7 bases, with 7 bases left in between.

This chain links TRBV5-1 with TRBJ2-1; 7 bases agree with TRBD2. J gave up 10 bases and V 0 bases, and 1 base lay outside the gene matches. The CDR3 spans 12 residues. Germline V gene data show CDR1 as SGHRS and CDR2 as YFSETQ. The CDR3 region is CASSLAGREQFF. The DNA for the CDR3 is TGCGCCAGCAGCTTGGCCGGGAGGGAGCAGTTCTTC.

This sequence joins TRBV5-1 and TRBJ1-2, with D possibly TRBD1 on 5 matching bases. Germline V lookup: CDR1 SGHRS, CDR2 YFSETQ. The CDR3 covers 13 residues. V dropped 0 bases and J dropped 6 bases, with 9 bases sitting between them. The CDR3 protein is CASSLETGDGYTF. The CDR3 coding sequence is TGCGCCAGCAGCTTGGAAACGGGGGATGGCTACACCTTC.

This chain connects TRBV11-3 to TRBJ2-2; 11 bases fit TRBD2. The CDR3 has 17 residues. Germline V gene lookup returns CDR1 SGHNT and CDR2 YENEEA. V was clipped by 5 bases and J by 3 bases; unmatched bases: 8. As DNA, the CDR3 is TGTGCCAGCAGCCCCTCCTTACTAGCGGGGGACACCGGGGAGCTGTTTTTT. Encoded protein: CASSPSLLAGDTGELFF.

This clone was counted only a few times. V gene TRBV5-1 combines with J gene TRBJ1-4; maybe TRBD1 (5 bases). V lost 4 bases, J lost 5 bases, and 12 bases lay in between. The length of the CDR3 is 14 residues. The germline gives CDR1 SGHRS, CDR2 YFSETQ. The CDR3 sequence is CASSGERGNEKLFF. The CDR3 DNA reads TGCGCCAGCAGCGGGGAGCGGGGGAATGAAAAACTGTTTTTT.

V gene TRBV5-1 combines with J gene TRBJ1-2, with 8 bases that match TRBD1. J was trimmed by 6 bases and V by 0 bases; bases with no gene match: 7. The CDR3 contains 15 residues. The germline V gene encodes CDR1 SGHRS and CDR2 YFSETQ. CDR3 DNA: TGCGCCAGCAGCTTGGGGGACAGGCGACTTAATGGCTACACCTTC. Translated, it gives CASSLGDRRLNGYTF.

The chain has TRBV25-1 and TRBJ1-5; TRBD1 agrees at 7 bases. The CDR3 extends over 14 amino acids. The V and J ends lost 1 base and 5 bases, in that order; junction bases with no gene match: 2. Germline V gene lookup returns CDR1 MGHDK and CDR2 SYGVNS. CDR3 DNA: TGTGCCAGCAGTGAATTAGGGGGCCATCAGCCCCAGCATTTT. Translating it yields CASSELGGHQPQHF.

The rearrangement joins TRBV5-6 to TRBJ2-5; the match to TRBD2 covers 9 bases. V was pared by 0 bases and J by 4 bases, with 4 bases of the junction left unmatched. The CDR3 is made up of 15 amino acids. Germline V lookup: CDR1 SGHDT, CDR2 YYEEEE. CDR3 region: CASSLGGGAGETQYF. The CDR3 region has the DNA TGTGCCAGCAGCTTGGGCGGGGGGGCCGGAGAGACCCAGTACTTC.

The chain combines TRBV5-1 with TRBJ2-5; D is unresolved. The CDR3 is made up of 15 amino acids. Germline CDR1 reads SGHRS; CDR2 reads YFSETQ. The V end lost 3 bases, the J end lost 5 bases, and 17 bases lay between the germline ends. CDR3 region: CASSSNTPGLETQYF. CDR3 bases: TGCGCCAGCAGCTCCAATACTCCAGGCTTGGAGACCCAGTACTTC. Variable domain in full (rest from reference TRBV5-1 and TRBJ2-5): KAGVTQTPRYLIKTRGQQVTLSCSPISGHRSVSWYQQTPGQGLQFLFEYFSETQRNKGNFPGRFSGRQFSNSRSEMNVSTLELGDSALYLCASSSNTPGLETQYFGPGTRLLVL.

V usage is TRBV28 and J usage is TRBJ2-7; 9 bases agree with TRBD1. The V and J ends lost 1 base and 0 bases, in that order; junction bases with no gene match: 1. The CDR3 has 15 residues. The germline V gene encodes CDR1 MDHEN and CDR2 SYDVKM. In DNA, the CDR3 is TGTGCCAGCAGTTTATTGGACAGGGGCTCCTACGAGCAGTACTTC. The encoded protein is CASSLLDRGSYEQYF. Full variable domain (outside the CDR3, taken from reference TRBV28 and TRBJ2-7): DVKVTQSSRYLVKRTGEKVFLECVQDMDHENMFWYRQDPGLGLRLIYFSYDVKMKEKGDIPEGYSVSREKKERFSLILESASTNQTSMYLCASSLLDRGSYEQYFGPGTRLTVT.

This chain links TRBV5-1 with TRBJ1-1; weak D call: TRBD1 (6 bases). This CDR3 has 16 residues. The ends were cut back, 0 bases at V and 0 bases at J, with 12 bases in the middle. Germline V gene sequence: CDR1 SGHRS, CDR2 YFSETQ. The CDR3 sequence is CASSLVGGGLNTEAFF. Here the CDR3 DNA reads TGCGCCAGCAGCTTGGTCGGCGGGGGCTTGAACACTGAAGCTTTCTTT.